Sequencing of this T cell receptor beta chain was carried out in a study of CD8+ T cells in alopecia areata. At the level of the study: Twice daily, treated patients received 5 to 10 mg of oral tofacitinib.

This CDR3 has 15 residues. V shed 0 bases, J shed 6 bases, and the junction held 6 bases outside the gene matches. In germline, CDR1 is SGHRS, CDR2 YFSETQ. Extracted from the samples, RNA was reverse transcribed into cDNA to serve as the sequencing template. The protocol was immunoSEQ multiplex PCR, while the TCRdb copy is restricted to in-frame clones and leaves out a portion. The table shows approximately 150,000 clones, with more than 45% occurring only once. This clone has more than one count but fewer than ten. The receptor's source is a human donor with alopecia areata. The sequenced material came from CD4+ T cells sorted from blood. J is TRBJ2-1 and V is TRBV5-1, with 7 positions matching TRBD1. CDR3 loop: CASSLAPGQTNEQFF. The CDR3 DNA is TGCGCCAGCAGCTTGGCCCCGGGACAGACCAATGAGCAGTTCTTC.